This is a list of T cell receptor beta chains from one sample in a study of spatial heterogeneity in lung cancer. TCRdb re-analysed the 5' RACE reads in MiXCR, keeping a single row per CDR3 protein. The sample lists roughly 6,000 distinct CDR3 sequences, roughly 15% seen once, with approximately 10% in the top ten. Here the sequenced sample was lung tumor tissue, taken at surgery. The receptors here all came from a male donor with early-stage non-small cell lung cancer. Each CDR3 is given with its conserved first and last residue. Size is omitted from some rows. Given values are once, few, many or a class for expanded clones.

V | size | CDR3
TRBV5-5 | NA | CASSVTSEPEQFF
TRBV5-1 | NA | CASSLTGDYEQYF
TRBV29-1 | medium-sized | CSVAPGNEQYF
TRBV12-3/TRBV12-4 | medium-sized | CASRRGTSVRETQYF
TRBV4-2 | many | CASSQEAGGVISNQPQHF
TRBV7-9 | medium-sized | CASSPDFYGYTF
TRBV6-2/TRBV6-3 | medium-sized | CASSYSQNIQETQYF
TRBV9 | many | CASSSQGAVTDTQYF
TRBV6-2/TRBV6-3 | NA | CASSPAGGSGANVLTF
TRBV5-1 | large | CASSPTGTGGATDTQYF
TRBV28 | medium-sized | CASRATGTGAKKLFF
TRBV7-8 | NA | CASSLRRDSTNEKLFF
TRBV5-6 | few | CASSLGPLNTEAFF
TRBV12-3/TRBV12-4 | many | CASNPGQGFMYTF
TRBV6-5 | medium-sized | CASSSGTEQYF
TRBV27 | NA | CASSSPSSVSSYNEQFF
TRBV12-2 | medium-sized | CASRLGWGPTAAHYEQYF
TRBV3-1 | medium-sized | CASSTTDEQFF
TRBV12-3/TRBV12-4 | medium-sized | CASGVSSSGANVLTF
TRBV7-6 | NA | CASSSISGANVLTF
TRBV4-3 | medium-sized | CASSQDQQGDGYTF
TRBV4-1 | NA | CASSQDGLWDPQYF
TRBV20-1 | NA | CSAPQGAGTEAFF
TRBV5-1 | medium-sized | CASSPPGQTYEQYF
TRBV18 | once | CASSPRTGGSTNEKLFF
TRBV11-3 | many | CASSLQGALSPIWKNIQYF
TRBV5-5 | medium-sized | CASSVLWNTEAFF
TRBV5-8 | medium-sized | CASSFAGTAGQETQYF
TRBV9 | medium-sized | CASSVRPDSYNEQFF
TRBV29-1 | medium-sized | CSVSLASEQFF
TRBV30 | medium-sized | CAWAQGGDTEAFF
TRBV11-1 | medium-sized | CASRPSTVNTGELFF
TRBV24-1 | NA | CATSDSSTAEKLFF
TRBV7-3 | medium-sized | CASSLKTVAGASGEQFF
TRBV9 | medium-sized | CASSEGYWDTQYF
TRBV20-1 | medium-sized | CSARDAGEADTQYF
TRBV28 | medium-sized | CASSSGGDGGTQYF
TRBV15 | NA | CATSRVWDTQYF
TRBV4-2 | medium-sized | CASSQSASVGLSYEQYF
TRBV5-1 | medium-sized | CASSLAGPNTEAFF
TRBV11-2 | medium-sized | CASSGTSFGMTSTDTQYF
TRBV25-1 | medium-sized | CASSERDRGWNSPLHF
TRBV7-9 | medium-sized | CASSLYPGGGTDTQYF
TRBV25-1 | few | CASSDGNQPQHF
TRBV20-1 | many | CSAYALGGAEETQYF
TRBV28 | few | CASSGQGVNIQYF
TRBV27 | many | CASSTSGTGDQPQHF
TRBV9 | medium-sized | CASSYSGGAYNEQFF
TRBV29-1 | NA | CSVEEAVAGGEGTGELFF
TRBV4-3 | NA | CASSQGQGISYEQYF
TRBV11-1 | medium-sized | CASSQKQGLTEAFF
TRBV29-1 | medium-sized | CSVEVDYSYEQYF
TRBV7-2 | medium-sized | CASSLAEGLHGNTIYF